This paragraph reports one T cell receptor (beta chain). These data come from a study of blood T cell repertoires in COVID-19. As for the study in general: Specimens from acute and convalescent COVID-19 originated in the United States, Italy and Spain. T cells, B-cell-depleted T cells, or PBMCs supplied cDNA or gDNA.

CDR1 is MNHEY, CDR2 SVGAGI, per germline. The CDR3 is 15 amino acids. The V and J ends lost 2 bases and 4 bases, in that order; junction bases with no gene match: 4. Per the authors' pipeline: For nucleated cells, counts were estimated from reference gene primer amplification. The method was immunoSEQ multiplex PCR; TCRdb's version includes in-frame clones alone and lacks a portion of them. That table gives V, J and clone size, and the DNA gave D and trimming. The repertoire holds around 16,000 clones, with about 90% as singletons. This clonotype was obtained from a human donor in a cohort sampled during active COVID-19. The chain employs TRBV6-5 and TRBJ2-7; 11 nucleotides line up with TRBD2. The sequenced sample was peripheral blood. DNA of the CDR3: TGTGCCAGCAGTTACGGACTAGCGGGTAAATACGAGCAGTACTTC. It translates to CASSYGLAGKYEQYF.